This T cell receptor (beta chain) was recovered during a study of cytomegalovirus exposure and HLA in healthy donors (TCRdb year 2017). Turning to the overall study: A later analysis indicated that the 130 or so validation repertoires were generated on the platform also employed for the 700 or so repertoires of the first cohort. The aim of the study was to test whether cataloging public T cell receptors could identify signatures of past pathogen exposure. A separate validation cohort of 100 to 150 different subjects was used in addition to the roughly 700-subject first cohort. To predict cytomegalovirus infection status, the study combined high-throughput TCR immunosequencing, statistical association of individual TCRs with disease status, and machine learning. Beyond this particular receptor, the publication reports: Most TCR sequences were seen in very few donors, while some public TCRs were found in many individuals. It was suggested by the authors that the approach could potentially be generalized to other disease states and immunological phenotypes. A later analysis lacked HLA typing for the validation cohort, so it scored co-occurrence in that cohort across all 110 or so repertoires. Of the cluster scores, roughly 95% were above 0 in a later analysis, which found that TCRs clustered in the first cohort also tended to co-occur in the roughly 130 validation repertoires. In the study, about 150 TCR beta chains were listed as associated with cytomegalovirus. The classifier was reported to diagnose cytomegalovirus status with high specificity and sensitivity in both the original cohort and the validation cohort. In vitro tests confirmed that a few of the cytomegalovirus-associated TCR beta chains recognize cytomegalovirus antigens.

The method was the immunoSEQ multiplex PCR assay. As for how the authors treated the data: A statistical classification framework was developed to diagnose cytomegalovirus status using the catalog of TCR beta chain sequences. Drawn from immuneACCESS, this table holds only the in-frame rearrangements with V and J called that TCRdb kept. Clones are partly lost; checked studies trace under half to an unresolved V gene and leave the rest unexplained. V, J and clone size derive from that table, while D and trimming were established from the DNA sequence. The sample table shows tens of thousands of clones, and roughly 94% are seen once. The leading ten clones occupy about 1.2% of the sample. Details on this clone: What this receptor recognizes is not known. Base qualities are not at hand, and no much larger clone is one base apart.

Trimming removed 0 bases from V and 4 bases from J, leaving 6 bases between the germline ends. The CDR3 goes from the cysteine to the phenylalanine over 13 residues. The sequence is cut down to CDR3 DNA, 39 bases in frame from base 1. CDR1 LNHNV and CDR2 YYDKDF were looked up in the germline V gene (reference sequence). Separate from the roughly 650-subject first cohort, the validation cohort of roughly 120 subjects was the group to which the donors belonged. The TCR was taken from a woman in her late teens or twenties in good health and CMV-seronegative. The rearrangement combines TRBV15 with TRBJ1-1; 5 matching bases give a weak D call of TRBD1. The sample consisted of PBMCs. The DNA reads TGTGCCACCAGCAGAGACAGGGCCACTGAAGCTTTCTTT. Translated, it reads CATSRDRATEAFF.